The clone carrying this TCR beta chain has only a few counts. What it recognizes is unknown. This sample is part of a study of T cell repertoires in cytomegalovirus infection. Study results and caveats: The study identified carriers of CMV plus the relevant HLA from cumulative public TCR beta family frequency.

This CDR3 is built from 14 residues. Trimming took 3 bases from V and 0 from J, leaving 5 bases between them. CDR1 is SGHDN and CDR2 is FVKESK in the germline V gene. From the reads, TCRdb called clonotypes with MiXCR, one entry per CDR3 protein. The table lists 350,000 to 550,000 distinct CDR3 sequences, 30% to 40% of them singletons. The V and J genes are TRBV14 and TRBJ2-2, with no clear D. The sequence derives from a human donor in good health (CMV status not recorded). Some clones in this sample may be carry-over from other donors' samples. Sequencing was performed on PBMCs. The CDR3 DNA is TGTGCCAGCAGCCACCAAGCGAACACCGGGGAGCTGTTTTTT. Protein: CASSHQANTGELFF.